This T cell receptor (beta chain) was observed in a study of blood T cells in healthy people across ages. This clonotype was picked up a small number of times. Trimming shortened V by 8 bases and J by 1 base, and 15 bases separated the two germline ends. Germline V gene data show CDR1 as MNHEY and CDR2 as SMNVEV (reference sequence). The CDR3 runs to 14 residues. Healthy Caucasian individuals from Russia aged roughly 6 to 100 were enrolled as donors. Next came a second PCR, run for about 6 to 12 cycles, which used a sample-barcoded 5' primer along with a J-beta primer mix. MiXCR, run by TCRdb on the 5' RACE reads, gives a single entry per CDR3 protein. The sample has about 730,000 distinct CDR3 sequences, approximately 43% seen once.

The chain couples TRBV27 to TRBJ2-7; the D gene could be TRBD1 or TRBD2 (6 bases each). The receptor was derived from a woman aged 55-70 years in good health. Sequenced material: blood. The CDR3 loop reads CASARGEQSYEQYF. The CDR3 nucleotides read TGTGCCAGCGCTAGGGGGGAACAGTCCTACGAGCAGTACTTC.